The 18 T cell receptor beta chains listed next were all sequenced from one sample in a study of blood T cell repertoires in COVID-19. Profiling relied on immunoSEQ multiplex PCR, and the TCRdb table lists in-frame clones only, not all of them. The sample shows 350,000 to 450,000 clones, over 85% of them seen only once. Sequences were obtained from PBMCs or T cells enriched from blood (not recorded which). Receptors were obtained from a woman in her twenties or thirties who had recovered from COVID-19.

The chain links TRBV7-3 to TRBJ2-1; D is perhaps TRBD1 (5 bases). This CDR3 spans 15 amino acids. The V end lost 3 bases, the J end lost 8 bases, and 17 bases lay between the germline ends. Germline V gene sequence: CDR1 SGHTA, CDR2 FQGTGA. CDR3: CASSFGQGVFDEQFF. The CDR3, as DNA: TGTGCCAGCAGCTTTGGGCAGGGCGTTTTCGATGAGCAGTTCTTC.

The V and J genes are TRBV4-2 and TRBJ2-1; TRBD2 agrees at 7 bases. This CDR3 region has 17 residues. Trimming removed 3 bases from V and 0 bases from J; junction bases left unmatched: 8. Germline V gene lookup returns CDR1 LGHNA and CDR2 YNFKEQ. The CDR3, as DNA: TGTGCCAGCAGCCAGACGAACGGCGGGAGCTCCTACAATGAGCAGTTCTTC. This gives the protein CASSQTNGGSSYNEQFF.

This clone was picked up one time. The rearrangement joins TRBV2 to TRBJ1-3; 7 bases match TRBD1. Germline CDR1 and CDR2: SNHLY and FYNNEI. After removal of 3 bases from V and 1 base from J, the junction contained 6 bases not matched to a gene. This CDR3 is 16 amino acids long. CDR3 coding DNA: TGTGCCAGCAGTGAGACAGGGAGTGATTCTGGAAACACCATATATTTT. Its protein is CASSETGSDSGNTIYF.

The chain links TRBV7-2 to TRBJ2-5; the match to TRBD1 covers 10 bases. V shed 7 bases, J shed 5 bases, and the junction held 10 bases outside the gene matches. Germline values: CDR1 SGHTA, CDR2 FQGNSA. CDR3 length: 15 amino acids. The CDR3 region is CASTLAGQGWETQYF. DNA of the CDR3: TGTGCCAGCACCTTGGCGGGACAGGGGTGGGAGACCCAGTACTTC.

This sequence joins TRBV30 and TRBJ1-3; D is uncertain. Trimming took off 0 bases at V and 4 bases at J, with 13 bases between the two ends. This CDR3 has 15 residues. Germline V CDR1 and CDR2: GTSNPN, SVGIG (reference sequence). CDR3 protein: CAWSVPSGWGNTIYF. The DNA for the CDR3 is TGTGCCTGGAGTGTACCCTCCGGTTGGGGAAACACCATATATTTT.

The rearrangement uses TRBV5-1 and TRBJ2-7; TRBD2 aligns across 7 bases. The V gene end was trimmed by 2 bases and the J gene end by 2 bases; junction bases not matched to a gene: 1. In germline, CDR1 is SGHRS, CDR2 YFSETQ. There are 13 residues in the CDR3. The CDR3 is CASSLRGAYEQYF. DNA for the CDR3: TGCGCCAGCAGCTTACGGGGGGCCTACGAGCAGTACTTC.

The chain joins TRBV30 to TRBJ1-4; D is unresolved. The CDR3 runs 14 residues. The V and J ends lost 1 base and 4 bases respectively, with 10 bases between them. Looked up from germline, CDR1 is GTSNPN and CDR2 is SVGIG (reference sequence). The CDR3 spells CAWSAGVGNEKLFF. In nucleotides, the CDR3 is TGTGCCTGGAGTGCCGGGGTGGGTAATGAAAAACTGTTTTTT.

The J gene is TRBJ2-2, the V gene TRBV5-4; D possibly corresponds to TRBD2 (5 bases). This CDR3 is 16 amino acids long. The V and J ends lost 4 bases and 4 bases respectively, with 17 bases between them. CDR1 SGHNT and CDR2 YYREEE come from the germline V gene (reference sequence). CDR3 nucleotide sequence: TGTGCCAGCAGCCCTTCATATAGGAGGAGCACCGGGGAGCTGTTTTTT. Amino acids: CASSPSYRRSTGELFF.

The rearrangement uses TRBV7-8 and TRBJ2-1; 7 nucleotides match TRBD1. The CDR3 is 16 residues long. The J segment lost 4 bases and the V segment lost 3 bases, leaving 9 bases of the junction unmatched. Germline CDR1 is SGHVS and CDR2 is FQNEAQ. The CDR3 protein is CASSLDGQVKYNEQFF. The CDR3 DNA reads TGTGCCAGCAGCTTGGACGGACAGGTGAAATACAATGAGCAGTTCTTC.

The J gene is TRBJ1-1, the V gene TRBV6-5; possible D gene TRBD1, 6 bases. V lost 0 bases and J 7 bases, leaving 15 bases between the germline ends. The CDR3 totals 15 residues. CDR1 is MNHEY, CDR2 SVGAGI, per germline. The CDR3 nucleotides are TGTGCCAGCAGTTACTCTTTGACAGGAGCAAATGAAGCTTTCTTT. Translation: CASSYSLTGANEAFF.

The V and J genes are TRBV7-9 and TRBJ2-2, with 12 bases that match TRBD1. CDR1 is SEHNR, CDR2 FQNEAQ, per germline (reference sequence). V was clipped by 5 bases and J by 4 bases; unmatched bases: 11. The CDR3 is made up of 18 amino acids. CDR3 protein: CASSPRDRGRLFTGELFF. CDR3 DNA sequence: TGTGCCAGCAGCCCCCGGGACAGGGGGCGCCTTTTCACCGGGGAGCTGTTTTTT.

This clone was counted once. The genes are TRBV19 and TRBJ2-7, with D tentatively TRBD1 (5 bases). The CDR3 covers 15 residues. Germline loops: CDR1 LNHDA, CDR2 SQIVND (reference sequence). Deletions cut 4 bases from V and 3 bases from J, with 16 bases between. CDR3 residues: CASSTTLTGLYEQYF. CDR3 bases: TGTGCCAGTAGTACGACCCTTACAGGCCTCTACGAGCAGTACTTC.

The V call is TRBV7-9, the J call TRBJ2-7, with D possibly being TRBD2 (5 bases). The CDR3 covers 15 residues. The V gene's germline CDR1 is SEHNR and CDR2 FQNEAQ (reference sequence). Trimming cost V 4 bases and J 2 bases, with 15 bases left between them. The CDR3 DNA reads as TGTGCCAGCAGCTCCCCTGACGGGGATACCTACGAGCAGTACTTC. Translated, it gives CASSSPDGDTYEQYF.

This clone came up once. This chain links TRBV7-3 with TRBJ2-2; D gene uncertain. V gave up 4 bases and J gave up 6 bases, with 12 bases separating them. The CDR3 runs 14 residues. Germline V gene sequence: CDR1 SGHTA, CDR2 FQGTGA. For the CDR3, the DNA is TGTGCCAGCAGCTCGTGGCGCGAGGCCGGGGAGCTGTTTTTT. It yields the protein CASSSWREAGELFF.

The CDR3 region has the DNA TGTGCCAGCAGTTCCGGGACTAGACCTTCGGGAGAGACCCAGTACTTC. Translated: CASSSGTRPSGETQYF. The chain carries TRBV5-4 and TRBJ2-5; 8 nucleotides align to TRBD2. Germline V CDR1 and CDR2: SGHNT, YYREEE (reference sequence). The CDR3 runs 16 residues. The junction had 13 bases not matched to a gene; V was cut back by 5 bases and J by 4 bases.

The count of this clone is one. The gene calls are TRBV7-8 and TRBJ1-1; the D gene is possibly TRBD1 (5 bases). Trimming took off 3 bases at V and 0 bases at J, with 17 bases between the two ends. CDR3 length equals 17 residues. From germline, CDR1 is SGHVS and CDR2 FQNEAQ. The CDR3 nucleotides read TGTGCCAGCAGCTTGGTTGCGGGACCTTACCTGAACACTGAAGCTTTCTTT. It codes for CASSLVAGPYLNTEAFF.

This chain joins TRBV18 and TRBJ1-2, with D maybe TRBD1 (5 bases). The CDR3 spans 15 residues. Between the trimmed V and J ends, which lost 3 bases and 6 bases, there was a span of 17 bases. The V gene's germline CDR1 is KGHSH and CDR2 LQKENI. The chain's CDR3 is CASSPPQGWNHGYTF. In DNA form, the CDR3 reads TGTGCCAGCTCACCCCCGCAGGGTTGGAACCATGGCTACACCTTC.

This clone has only a few counts. The chain combines TRBV2 with TRBJ2-7, with TRBD2 as a possible D gene (7 bases). Germline assignment: CDR1 SNHLY and CDR2 FYNNEI. The CDR3 runs 12 residues. Between the trimmed V and J ends, which lost 8 bases and 5 bases, there was a span of 13 bases. The CDR3 here is CASAGGGHEQYF. The CDR3 DNA sequence: TGTGCCAGCGCGGGCGGGGGCCACGAGCAGTACTTC.